The 30 T cell receptor beta chains below were found in one sample sequenced in a study of blood T cell repertoires in COVID-19. Profiling relied on immunoSEQ multiplex PCR, and the TCRdb table lists in-frame clones only, not all of them. Of some 130,000 clones listed, more than 75% are singletons. The material sequenced was peripheral blood. The source of these receptors is a man in his 70s with active COVID-19.

This clone was detected a few times. V usage is TRBV2 and J usage is TRBJ1-1; the match to TRBD1 covers 12 bases. The CDR3 consists of 13 residues. V trimming: 6 bases; J trimming: 8 bases; junction bases outside the gene matches: 4. CDR1 and CDR2 (germline): SNHLY, FYNNEI. CDR3 region: CASRGQGASEAFF. In DNA form, the CDR3 reads TGTGCCAGCAGGGGACAGGGGGCTTCCGAAGCTTTCTTT.

About this clone: This sample also contains other DNA sequences that code for the same CDR3. This sequence joins TRBV19 and TRBJ2-1; 9 bases fit TRBD1. Germline CDR1 and CDR2: LNHDA and SQIVND (reference sequence). V dropped 3 bases and J dropped 4; count of bases not matched to a gene: 4. The CDR3 runs to 15 residues. This CDR3 is CASSITGGVYNEQFF. The CDR3 DNA reads as TGTGCCAGTAGTATTACAGGGGGCGTGTACAATGAGCAGTTCTTC.

The chain employs TRBV28 and TRBJ1-1, with D maybe TRBD1 (5 bases). Germline assignment: CDR1 MDHEN and CDR2 SYDVKM. V was pared by 4 bases and J by 1 base, with 16 bases between. CDR3 size: 16 residues. CDR3: CASSSGLRGGNTEAFF. The CDR3 DNA follows: TGTGCCAGCAGTTCGGGACTTCGGGGGGGGAACACTGAAGCTTTCTTT.

The V call is TRBV5-4, the J call TRBJ1-2; TRBD1 aligns across 9 bases. The germline gives CDR1 SGHNT, CDR2 YYREEE (reference sequence). The CDR3 consists of 13 residues. With 4 bases clipped from V and 7 bases from J, the junction kept 5 bases outside the gene matches. The CDR3 loop is CASSAGQGTGYTF. The CDR3 region has the DNA TGTGCCAGCAGCGCGGGACAGGGAACTGGCTACACCTTC.

The rearrangement links TRBV28 to TRBJ2-7; a possible D gene is TRBD1 (5 bases). CDR1 and CDR2 (germline): MDHEN, SYDVKM. V lost 5 bases and J 6 bases, leaving 14 bases between the germline ends. CDR3 length: 13 amino acids. CDR3 sequence (DNA): TGTGCCAGCAGTCAAGGGGTTTGGGGCGAGCAGTACTTC. This translates into CASSQGVWGEQYF.

V gene TRBV30 combines with J gene TRBJ2-7; possible D gene TRBD2, 5 bases. V shed 4 bases and J shed 3 bases, with 7 bases lying between them. Germline lookup yields CDR1 GTSNPN and CDR2 SVGIG (reference sequence). The CDR3 extends over 11 amino acids. The DNA of the CDR3 is TGTGCCTGGACCGAGGGCTACGAGCAGTACTTC. Its translation is CAWTEGYEQYF. The variable domain in full, with the rest retrieved from reference TRBV30 and TRBJ2-7, is SQTIHQWPATLVQPVGSPLSLECTVEGTSNPNLYWYRQAAGRGLQLLFYSVGIGQISSEVPQNLSASRPQDRQFILSSKKLLLSDSGFYLCAWTEGYEQYFGPGTRLTVT.

This chain uses TRBV6-5 with TRBJ1-2; the D gene is possibly TRBD1 (6 bases). CDR1 is MNHEY and CDR2 is SVGAGI in the germline V gene. This CDR3 is 14 amino acids long. V lost 6 bases, J lost 7 bases, and 18 bases lay in between. The chain's CDR3 is CASRTSQGRGGYTF. Here the CDR3 DNA reads TGTGCCAGCAGGACCTCACAGGGAAGAGGTGGCTACACCTTC.

The V call is TRBV7-2, the J call TRBJ2-3, with D unresolved. Germline loops: CDR1 SGHTA, CDR2 FQGNSA. The V end lost 5 bases, the J end lost 5 bases, and 17 bases lay between the germline ends. The CDR3 has 15 residues. The CDR3: CASSPRGSLLDTQYF. The CDR3 DNA follows: TGTGCCAGCAGCCCAAGAGGCAGCCTGTTAGATACGCAGTATTTT.

The chain combines TRBV28 with TRBJ1-5, with 9 bases lining up with TRBD1. The CDR3 length is 14 residues. With V trimmed by 5 bases and J by 7 bases, 6 bases remained unmatched. CDR1 and CDR2 (germline): MDHEN, SYDVKM. The CDR3 reads CASSPTGGLQPQHF. In nucleotides, the CDR3 is TGTGCCAGCAGTCCTACAGGGGGCCTCCAGCCCCAGCATTTT.

V and J are TRBV29-1 and TRBJ2-3; 10 nucleotides line up with TRBD2. This CDR3 has 12 residues. Germline CDR1 and CDR2: SQVTM and ANQGSEA. The V segment lost 5 bases and the J segment 5 bases; nucleotides outside the gene matches: 1. The CDR3 bases are TGCAGCGTTTGGACTAGCGGAGATACGCAGTATTTT. Translating gives CSVWTSGDTQYF.

This clone was detected only once. The chain employs TRBV4-3 and TRBJ2-7; the match to TRBD1 covers 8 bases. Germline V gene lookup returns CDR1 LGHNA and CDR2 YSLEER. CDR3 length equals 15 residues. V shed 4 bases and J 5 bases; nucleotides not matched to a gene: 10. The CDR3, as DNA: TGCGCCAGCAGCCGCTCGTGGACAGGGTCCCACGAGCAGTACTTC. It translates to CASSRSWTGSHEQYF.

The chain links TRBV25-1 to TRBJ2-3, with TRBD1 matching 7 bases. Germline values: CDR1 MGHDK, CDR2 SYGVNS. J was trimmed by 4 bases and V by 4 bases; bases with no gene match: 11. This CDR3 is 16 amino acids long. DNA of the CDR3: TGTGCCAGCAGTGGCAGACAGGGCCCCAGGGCAGATACGCAGTATTTT. Translation gives CASSGRQGPRADTQYF.

This sequence joins TRBV7-2 and TRBJ2-2, with a tentative D call TRBD1 (5 bases). This CDR3 spans 15 amino acids. V lost 3 bases to trimming and J lost 0 bases, with 8 bases between them. Per germline, CDR1 SGHTA and CDR2 FQGNSA. The CDR3 DNA sequence: TGTGCCAGCAGCTTTAACAGGCCGAACACCGGGGAGCTGTTTTTT. Translation gives CASSFNRPNTGELFF. Drawing the rest from reference TRBV7-2 and TRBJ2-2, the complete variable domain is GAGVSQSPSNKVTEKGKDVELRCDPISGHTALYWYRQSLGQGLEFLIYFQGNSAPDKSGLPSDRFSAERTGGSVSTLTIQRTQQEDSAVYLCASSFNRPNTGELFFGEGSRLTVL.

This sequence joins TRBV28 and TRBJ1-1, with D possibly being TRBD1 (5 bases). Germline V lookup: CDR1 MDHEN, CDR2 SYDVKM. Trimming removed 4 bases at V and 4 bases at J, with 13 bases between. The length of the CDR3 is 14 residues. CDR3 region: CASSSRERGTEAFF. The CDR3 DNA follows: TGTGCCAGCAGTTCCAGGGAGCGGGGCACTGAAGCTTTCTTT.

This chain connects TRBV12-3 or TRBV12-4 to TRBJ2-7, with D unclear. Trimming pared 0 bases from V and 0 bases from J, leaving 3 bases between. This CDR3 is built from 13 residues. The CDR3 protein is CASSLASSYEQYF. The CDR3, as DNA: TGTGCCAGCAGTTTAGCCAGCTCCTACGAGCAGTACTTC.

The chain is built from TRBV6-6 and TRBJ2-5; D is undetermined. The CDR3 consists of 13 residues. Germline CDR1 is MNHNY and CDR2 is SVGAGI (reference sequence). V shed 2 bases and J shed 1 base, with 5 bases lying between them. DNA for the CDR3: TGTGCCAGCAGTTACGCAGTCCAAGAGACCCAGTACTTC. Translated: CASSYAVQETQYF.

The chain couples TRBV6-2 or TRBV6-3 to TRBJ2-3; D possibly corresponds to TRBD2 (6 bases). With 6 bases removed from V and 1 base from J, the gap between germline ends came to 11 bases. In germline, CDR1 is MNHEY, CDR2 SVGEGT. The CDR3 runs 14 residues. CDR3 protein: CASSLPGGTDTQYF. The CDR3 DNA sequence: TGTGCCAGCAGCCTACCGGGGGGCACAGATACGCAGTATTTT.

The chain combines TRBV7-9 with TRBJ1-2; the D is unclear. CDR1 and CDR2 (germline): SEHNR, FQNEAQ (reference sequence). This CDR3 region has 15 residues. V was shortened by 5 bases and J by 7 bases, with 20 bases between the two germline ends. In DNA, the CDR3 is TGTGCCAGCAGCCCAGGAACGGTCCGACTAACTGGCTACACCTTC. Residues: CASSPGTVRLTGYTF.

This clone was seen a handful of times. The rearrangement uses TRBV6-5 and TRBJ1-2, with 7 nucleotides matching TRBD1. Per germline, CDR1 MNHEY and CDR2 SVGAGI. The CDR3 loop spans 13 amino acids. The V gene end was trimmed by 7 bases and the J gene end by 2 bases; junction bases not matched to a gene: 4. The CDR3 coding sequence is TGTGCCAGCACCTCGGGACAGAACTATGGCTACACCTTC. Amino acid sequence: CASTSGQNYGYTF.

The chain couples TRBV11-2 to TRBJ2-7; D may be TRBD2 (6 bases). With 3 bases removed from V and 7 bases from J, the gap between germline ends came to 10 bases. Germline values: CDR1 SGHAT, CDR2 FQNNGV. The length of the CDR3 is 12 residues. CDR3 region: CASSFPGVEQYF. CDR3 DNA sequence: TGTGCCAGCAGCTTCCCGGGGGTTGAGCAGTACTTC.

The chain recombines TRBV27 with TRBJ1-6; TRBD1 aligns across 7 bases. CDR3 length: 12 residues. Looked up from germline, CDR1 is MNHEY and CDR2 is SMNVEV (reference sequence). V lost 6 bases and J lost 9; bases outside the gene matches: 2. Here the CDR3 DNA reads TGTGCCAGCAGGACAGGGACTTCACCCCTCCACTTT. This encodes CASRTGTSPLHF.

This rearrangement joins TRBV27 to TRBJ2-1, with TRBD1 identical over 9 bases. V shed 6 bases, J shed 3 bases, and the junction held 6 bases outside the gene matches. The germline CDR1 and CDR2 sequences are MNHEY and SMNVEV (reference sequence). This CDR3 region has 15 residues. The DNA of the CDR3 is TGTGCCAGCAGGGGCGGGACAGGGTACTACAATGAGCAGTTCTTC. Protein product: CASRGGTGYYNEQFF.

This clone was seen only a few times. The J gene is TRBJ2-7, the V gene TRBV27, with a tentative D call TRBD2 (7 bases). Germline values: CDR1 MNHEY, CDR2 SMNVEV (reference sequence). CDR3 length equals 15 residues. The V gene lost 2 bases and the J gene lost 3 bases, with 14 bases spanning the gap. The CDR3 spells CASSLRGGGDYEQYF. CDR3 sequence (DNA): TGTGCCAGCAGTTTAAGAGGGGGAGGGGACTACGAGCAGTACTTC.

The CDR3 spells CASSQVASRPQHF. CDR3 DNA: TGCGCCAGCAGCCAAGTAGCGTCCCGGCCCCAGCATTTT. The rearrangement joins TRBV4-1 to TRBJ1-5; no clear D gene. The CDR3 covers 13 residues. The germline CDR1 and CDR2 sequences are MGHRA and YSYEKL. The germline V and J ends were trimmed by 1 base and 9 bases, with 10 bases remaining between them.

The chain recombines TRBV29-1 with TRBJ2-3; TRBD1 is a possible D gene (5 bases). The CDR3 runs 13 residues. Germline V gives CDR1 SQVTM, CDR2 ANQGSEA. Trimming left V 4 bases short and J 3 bases short, with 11 bases between. The CDR3 here is CSVVETGTDTQYF. The CDR3 DNA reads as TGCAGCGTTGTCGAAACAGGAACAGATACGCAGTATTTT.

The chain has TRBV15 and TRBJ2-5; TRBD2 agrees at 7 bases. The CDR3 is 15 residues long. J was trimmed by 2 bases and V by 1 base; bases with no gene match: 4. Germline V lookup: CDR1 LNHNV, CDR2 YYDKDF (reference sequence). CDR3 DNA sequence: TGTGCCACCAGCAGAGTGGGGACTACGCAAGAGACCCAGTACTTC. Translated: CATSRVGTTQETQYF.

This clone has only one observation. The chain employs TRBV21-1 and TRBJ2-7; the table's D call TRBD2 went unverified against the DNA. TRBV21-1 is a pseudogene. The CDR3 runs to 13 residues. For the CDR3, the DNA is TGTGCCAGCAGCAAAGGTGAGCTCTACGAGCAGTACTTC. It translates to CASSKGELYEQYF.

The chain has TRBV5-1 and TRBJ2-5; a weak D match, TRBD2 (6 bases). Germline V gene lookup returns CDR1 SGHRS and CDR2 YFSETQ. V was trimmed by 1 base and J by 0 bases, leaving 10 bases between them. The CDR3 extends over 15 amino acids. CDR3 in amino acids: CASSLRREDQETQYF. As DNA, the CDR3 is TGCGCCAGCAGCTTGAGAAGGGAGGACCAAGAGACCCAGTACTTC. The full variable domain, completed using reference TRBV5-1 and TRBJ2-5, is KAGVTQTPRYLIKTRGQQVTLSCSPISGHRSVSWYQQTPGQGLQFLFEYFSETQRNKGNFPGRFSGRQFSNSRSEMNVSTLELGDSALYLCASSLRREDQETQYFGPGTRLLVL.

The chain links TRBV27 to TRBJ2-7; D is possibly TRBD1 (5 bases). The ends were cut back, 6 bases at V and 5 bases at J, with 17 bases in the middle. Germline lookup yields CDR1 MNHEY and CDR2 SMNVEV (reference sequence). The CDR3 is 14 amino acids. The CDR3, as DNA: TGTGCCAGCAGCCCCCCCGGCAGGGCCCACGAGCAGTACTTC. It codes for CASSPPGRAHEQYF.

CDR3 amino acids: CASSLGQEEQFF. CDR3 bases: TGTGCCAGCAGCTTAGGACAAGAGGAGCAGTTCTTC. The J gene is TRBJ2-1, the V gene TRBV7-9; no firm D call. V gave up 1 base and J gave up 10 bases, with 8 bases separating them. This CDR3 is built from 12 residues. Germline CDR1 and CDR2: SEHNR and FQNEAQ (reference sequence).